The 21 T cell receptor beta chains reported below all come from one sample, sequenced in a study of cytomegalovirus exposure and HLA in healthy donors. The PCR contained 60 Vbeta and 13 Jbeta primers. Only in-frame clones appear in the TCRdb table, and some are missing; sequencing was by immunoSEQ multiplex PCR. The data contain about 120,000 clones, over 80% of them singletons. Sequencing was performed on PBMCs. Every receptor here comes from a man in his fifties or sixties in good health and CMV-seronegative.

The chain carries TRBV2 and TRBJ2-5; 10 bases line up with TRBD2. The V and J ends lost 3 bases and 4 bases, in that order; junction bases with no gene match: 8. Germline V gene sequence: CDR1 SNHLY, CDR2 FYNNEI. CDR3 length equals 16 residues. In DNA, the CDR3 is TGTGCCAGCAGTGAGGGGTCAGCGGGAGGGCCAGAGACCCAGTACTTC. Residues: CASSEGSAGGPETQYF.

The CDR3 is CASSQDTSGAADTQYF. The CDR3 DNA reads as TGTGCCAGCAGCCAAGACACTAGCGGGGCAGCAGATACGCAGTATTTT. The genes are TRBV4-2 and TRBJ2-3; 10 nucleotides match TRBD2. CDR1 and CDR2 from the germline V gene are LGHNA and YNFKEQ. V trimming: 0 bases; J trimming: 4 bases; junction bases outside the gene matches: 4. The length of the CDR3 is 16 residues.

The rearrangement joins TRBV19 to TRBJ1-1, with D perhaps matching TRBD1 (6 bases). V shed 5 bases and J shed 10 bases, with 17 bases lying between them. Germline loops: CDR1 LNHDA, CDR2 SQIVND (reference sequence). The CDR3 is 13 residues long. The CDR3 nucleotides are TGTGCCAGTAGTGAGAGGACAGAGTTTGGAGCTTTCTTT. Its protein is CASSERTEFGAFF.

J is TRBJ1-5 and V is TRBV6-1; the D is unclear. V was trimmed by 4 bases and J by 6 bases, leaving 4 bases between them. Germline lookup yields CDR1 MNHNS and CDR2 SASEGT. The CDR3 runs to 11 residues. The chain's CDR3 is CASSAGQPQHF. CDR3 sequence (DNA): TGTGCCAGCAGTGCAGGTCAGCCCCAGCATTTT.

This clone came up once. V usage is TRBV21-1 and J usage is TRBJ1-2; TRBD1 is the table's D call and was not checked against the DNA. TRBV21-1 is a recognized pseudogene. The length of the CDR3 is 15 residues. The CDR3: CASSSWDSVHYGYTF. The CDR3 DNA is TGTGCCAGCAGCTCCTGGGACAGCGTTCACTATGGCTACACCTTC.

Turning to this clone: This sample includes further DNA sequences coding for the same CDR3. The chain links TRBV5-1 to TRBJ2-2; D is possibly TRBD1 (5 bases). The CDR3 spans 14 residues. Germline V lookup: CDR1 SGHRS, CDR2 YFSETQ. V was cut by 1 base and J by 5 bases, with 9 bases left in between. CDR3 sequence: CASSLLSGTGELFF. Here the CDR3 DNA reads TGCGCCAGCAGCTTGTTATCAGGGACCGGGGAGCTGTTTTTT. Filled out from reference TRBV5-1 and TRBJ2-2, the complete variable domain reads KAGVTQTPRYLIKTRGQQVTLSCSPISGHRSVSWYQQTPGQGLQFLFEYFSETQRNKGNFPGRFSGRQFSNSRSEMNVSTLELGDSALYLCASSLLSGTGELFFGEGSRLTVL.

The CDR3 sequence is CASSNPTGGGNQPQHF. Written as DNA, the CDR3 is TGTGCCAGTAGTAACCCGACAGGGGGCGGCAATCAGCCCCAGCATTTT. The chain combines TRBV19 with TRBJ1-5, with TRBD1 matching 10 bases. The CDR3 loop spans 16 amino acids. Germline V gene lookup returns CDR1 LNHDA and CDR2 SQIVND (reference sequence). Losses at the gene ends were 4 bases for V and 2 bases for J; bases not matched to a gene: 5.

CDR3 bases: TGCGCCAGCAGCTTGGATGTCGGGGCGGGGGCGGGGACTAAAGCTTTCTTT. Protein: CASSLDVGAGAGTKAFF. The chain couples TRBV5-1 to TRBJ1-1, with D possibly matching TRBD1 (6 bases). The germline gives CDR1 SGHRS, CDR2 YFSETQ. CDR3 size: 17 residues. V lost 0 bases, J lost 9 bases, and 24 bases lay in between.

CDR3: CASSTDRPLYEQYF. The CDR3 bases are TGTGCCAGCAGCACGGACAGGCCCCTCTACGAGCAGTACTTC. The chain uses TRBV7-9 and TRBJ2-7, with 7 bases fitting TRBD1. This CDR3 region has 14 residues. CDR1 is SEHNR, CDR2 FQNEAQ, per germline (reference sequence). V lost 5 bases to trimming and J lost 3 bases; unmatched junction nucleotides: 7.

The CDR3 DNA is TGTGCCAGCAATCAAGGGGGACAGAACACTGAAGCTTTCTTT. Translated, it gives CASNQGGQNTEAFF. The genes are TRBV9 and TRBJ1-1; D is possibly TRBD1 (6 bases). The germline CDR1 and CDR2 sequences are SGDLS and YYNGEE. The CDR3 is 14 residues long. Trimming cost V 6 bases and J 1 base, with 13 bases left between them.

The CDR3: CASSPGTGLNQPQHF. CDR3 sequence (DNA): TGTGCCAGCAGTCCCGGGACAGGGTTGAATCAGCCCCAGCATTTT. This sequence joins TRBV6-5 and TRBJ1-5, with 9 bases aligning to TRBD1. The CDR3 extends over 15 amino acids. Germline CDR1 and CDR2: MNHEY and SVGAGI. V lost 5 bases, J lost 4 bases, and 6 bases stayed unmatched.

This clone was counted only a few times. V is TRBV5-4 and J is TRBJ1-4, with 7 positions matching TRBD1. V shed 4 bases and J 8 bases; nucleotides not matched to a gene: 8. Germline loops: CDR1 SGHNT, CDR2 YYREEE (reference sequence). The length of the CDR3 is 14 residues. This CDR3 reads CASSHDRAREKLFF. The CDR3 DNA reads as TGTGCCAGCAGCCACGACAGGGCGAGAGAAAAACTGTTTTTT.

This clone occurred once. The chain links TRBV28 to TRBJ2-7; D gene uncertain. Germline CDR1 MDHEN, CDR2 SYDVKM. The CDR3 runs to 11 residues. With 5 bases removed from V and 2 bases from J, the gap between germline ends came to 4 bases. CDR3 sequence (DNA): TGTGCCAGCAGTCGTGCCTACGAGCAGTACTTC. Amino acid sequence: CASSRAYEQYF.

The chain uses TRBV5-1 and TRBJ2-3; the match to TRBD2 covers 8 bases. The CDR3 is made up of 15 amino acids. With 4 bases clipped from V and 0 bases from J, the junction kept 4 bases outside the gene matches. The germline V gene encodes CDR1 SGHRS and CDR2 YFSETQ. The CDR3 here is CASSVLAGSTDTQYF. The CDR3, as DNA: TGCGCCAGCAGCGTCTTAGCGGGGAGCACAGATACGCAGTATTTT.

The chain has TRBV29-1 and TRBJ1-3, with TRBD1 identical over 7 bases. The ends lost 6 bases at V and 7 bases at J; junction bases unmatched: 3. CDR1 is SQVTM and CDR2 is ANQGSEA in the germline V gene. There are 11 residues in the CDR3. The CDR3 coding sequence is TGCAGCGTCTTACAGGGGAACACCATATATTTT. Residues: CSVLQGNTIYF.

V gene TRBV2 combines with J gene TRBJ2-7, with D possibly being TRBD1 (6 bases). This CDR3 region has 15 residues. V lost 5 bases and J lost 6, with 20 bases in between. The V gene's germline CDR1 is SNHLY and CDR2 FYNNEI. The CDR3 nucleotides are TGTGCCAGCAGTTCTCGACAGGTTGGGTTGAGCGAGCAGTACTTC. Amino acids: CASSSRQVGLSEQYF.

The gene calls are TRBV6-5 and TRBJ2-1; unclear D gene. Germline V lookup: CDR1 MNHEY, CDR2 SVGAGI. V was trimmed by 2 bases and J by 12 bases, leaving 8 bases between them. The CDR3 has 11 residues. The CDR3 spells CASSYLNMQFF. The DNA for the CDR3 is TGTGCCAGCAGTTACCTTAATATGCAGTTCTTC.

CDR3: CASSEAAGQETQYF. In nucleotides, the CDR3 is TGTGCCAGCAGTGAGGCAGCGGGTCAAGAGACCCAGTACTTC. This chain joins TRBV2 and TRBJ2-5; D may be TRBD2 (6 bases). The CDR3 runs 14 residues. Germline V CDR1 and CDR2: SNHLY, FYNNEI. Trimming stripped 3 bases from V and 2 bases from J, with 10 bases between.

The J gene is TRBJ2-7, the V gene TRBV29-1, with 11 bases matching TRBD1. The CDR3 runs 13 residues. V shed 4 bases, J shed 7 bases, and the junction held 6 bases outside the gene matches. The germline V gene has CDR1 SQVTM and CDR2 ANQGSEA. CDR3 in amino acids: CSVARDRGGEQYF. For the CDR3, the DNA is TGCAGCGTTGCCCGGGACAGGGGGGGAGAGCAGTACTTC.

The J gene is TRBJ2-3, the V gene TRBV5-6; 10 bases are a match to TRBD2. Trimming took 2 bases from V and 5 from J; bases not matched to a gene: 5. Germline V gene sequence: CDR1 SGHDT, CDR2 YYEEEE. There are 15 residues in the CDR3. CDR3 sequence (DNA): TGTGCCAGCAGCTTCTTGGGGACTAGCGAAGATACGCAGTATTTT. Translation: CASSFLGTSEDTQYF. Variable domain in full (rest from reference TRBV5-6 and TRBJ2-3): DAGVTQSPTHLIKTRGQQVTLRCSPKSGHDTVSWYQQALGQGPQFIFQYYEEEERQRGNFPDRFSGHQFPNYSSELNVNALLLGDSALYLCASSFLGTSEDTQYFGPGTRLTVL.

This clone came up once. Here the CDR3 DNA reads TGTGCCAGCAGTGAACGGTTTTATAATGAAAAACTGTTTTTT. This gives the protein CASSERFYNEKLFF. The chain combines TRBV25-1 with TRBJ1-4; D is unresolved. The CDR3 spans 14 residues. Trimming removed 2 bases from V and 4 bases from J, with 8 bases in between. Germline CDR1 MGHDK, CDR2 SYGVNS.